A single sample gave rise to the 32 T cell receptor beta chains below, sequenced in a study of blood T cell repertoires in COVID-19. TCRdb's table, derived via immunoSEQ multiplex PCR, lists solely in-frame clones and lacks some. The profile covers roughly 92,000 clones, with nearly 90% appearing a single time and more than 3.5% taken by the ten largest. The sample was peripheral blood. The receptors derive from a woman aged 80 or older with active or convalescent COVID-19.

The rearrangement uses TRBV10-2 and TRBJ2-5; 10 nucleotides agree with TRBD2. The CDR3 extends over 14 amino acids. Germline V CDR1 and CDR2: WSHSY, SAAADI. J gave up 10 bases and V 0 bases, and 5 bases lay outside the gene matches. The CDR3 nucleotides read TGCGCCAGCAGTGAGTCTGCTAGCGGGAGTGTCCAGTACTTC. As protein: CASSESASGSVQYF.

This rearrangement joins TRBV5-4 to TRBJ1-1, with 9 bases aligning to TRBD1. V shed 4 bases and J 6 bases; nucleotides not matched to a gene: 7. CDR3 length: 14 amino acids. Germline values: CDR1 SGHNT, CDR2 YYREEE (reference sequence). The CDR3 loop is CASSPGDRASEAFF. In nucleotides, the CDR3 is TGTGCCAGCAGCCCGGGGGACAGGGCATCTGAAGCTTTCTTT.

This clone was found once. Other DNA sequences in the same sample also yield this CDR3. The J gene is TRBJ1-6, the V gene TRBV18, with TRBD1 matching 11 bases. The CDR3 loop spans 15 amino acids. With V trimmed by 2 bases and J by 6 bases, 0 bases remained unmatched. Per germline, CDR1 KGHSH and CDR2 LQKENI. In DNA form, the CDR3 reads TGTGCCAGCTCACCAGGACAGGGGGCTAATTCACCCCTCCACTTT. Protein sequence: CASSPGQGANSPLHF.

V gene TRBV30 combines with J gene TRBJ1-5; a possible D gene is TRBD1 (5 bases). In germline, CDR1 is GTSNPN, CDR2 SVGIG (reference sequence). The CDR3 contains 15 residues. Trimming removed 4 bases at V and 0 bases at J, with 13 bases between. In DNA form, the CDR3 reads TGTGCCTGGACCACCCAGGGTTCTAGCAATCAGCCCCAGCATTTT. It encodes CAWTTQGSSNQPQHF.

The chain links TRBV2 to TRBJ2-7, with 10 nucleotides matching TRBD1. Germline V lookup: CDR1 SNHLY, CDR2 FYNNEI. The CDR3 is 12 residues long. Trimming cost V 8 bases and J 6 bases; bases outside gene matches: 4. DNA of the CDR3: TGTGCCAGCGGGGGGACAGGGGTCGAGCAGTACTTC. This encodes CASGGTGVEQYF.

DNA of the CDR3: TGCGCCAGCAGCCAAGATCGGAGTTATCCGAAAGGGGAGCTGTTTTTT. The encoded protein is CASSQDRSYPKGELFF. This chain uses TRBV4-3 with TRBJ2-2; D gene unclear. Trimming left V 0 bases short and J 8 bases short, with 16 bases between. The length of the CDR3 is 16 residues. CDR1 and CDR2 from the germline V gene are LGHNA and YSLEER.

The genes are TRBV4-1 and TRBJ2-3; D gene ambiguous. V shed 2 bases and J shed 0 bases, with 6 bases lying between them. Germline assignment: CDR1 MGHRA and CDR2 YSYEKL. This CDR3 contains 14 residues. In DNA form, the CDR3 reads TGCGCCAGCAGCCAAACAATGAGCACAGATACGCAGTATTTT. Protein: CASSQTMSTDTQYF.

This chain joins TRBV29-1 and TRBJ2-7, with D maybe TRBD1 (5 bases). Trimming stripped 0 bases from V and 4 bases from J, with 7 bases between. The CDR3 totals 12 residues. In germline, CDR1 is SQVTM, CDR2 ANQGSEA. CDR3 protein: CSVEDRQYEQYF. CDR3 sequence (DNA): TGCAGCGTTGAAGATCGACAGTACGAGCAGTACTTC.

The chain employs TRBV7-8 and TRBJ2-7; 11 bases are shared with TRBD2. Germline V gene sequence: CDR1 SGHVS, CDR2 FQNEAQ. With V trimmed by 5 bases and J by 2 bases, 11 bases remained unmatched. The CDR3 is 17 amino acids. The CDR3 sequence: CASSRPTSGSWPYEQYF. The CDR3 bases are TGTGCCAGCAGCCGCCCAACTAGCGGGAGTTGGCCCTACGAGCAGTACTTC.

The V gene is TRBV10-3, the J gene TRBJ1-1; no firm D call. V was cut by 4 bases and J by 6 bases, with 12 bases left in between. Germline V gene sequence: CDR1 ENHRY, CDR2 SYGVKD. CDR3 length: 13 amino acids. CDR3 nucleotide sequence: TGTGCCATCAGTGGGCTAGGGAGCGCTGAAGCTTTCTTT. As protein: CAISGLGSAEAFF.

V is TRBV24-1 and J is TRBJ1-2, with D possibly matching TRBD1 (6 bases). This CDR3 contains 15 residues. V lost 3 bases, J lost 1 base, and 11 bases lay in between. The germline gives CDR1 KGHDR, CDR2 SFDVKD. This CDR3 is CATSDEGGDNYGYTF. The CDR3 DNA sequence: TGTGCCACCAGTGATGAAGGGGGAGATAACTATGGCTACACCTTC.

The chain employs TRBV20-1 and TRBJ1-1, with D possibly matching TRBD1 (5 bases). The V end was cut by 6 bases, the J end by 5 bases, with 10 bases between. The CDR3 spans 11 residues. The germline gives CDR1 DFQATT, CDR2 SNEGSKA (reference sequence). CDR3 DNA: TGCAGTGCGAGGAAGGGGACTGAAGCTTTCTTT. Protein product: CSARKGTEAFF.

V and J are TRBV5-1 and TRBJ1-2; 12 bases are a match to TRBD1. The germline V gene has CDR1 SGHRS and CDR2 YFSETQ. With V trimmed by 3 bases and J by 8 bases, 5 bases remained unmatched. CDR3 length: 14 amino acids. CDR3 residues: CASSWGQGAQGYTF. The CDR3 DNA is TGCGCCAGCAGCTGGGGACAGGGGGCGCAAGGCTACACCTTC.

The chain couples TRBV9 to TRBJ1-3; maybe TRBD1 (5 bases). Germline V gene sequence: CDR1 SGDLS, CDR2 YYNGEE. The CDR3 consists of 16 residues. V lost 4 bases and J 0 bases, leaving 14 bases between the germline ends. CDR3 nucleotide sequence: TGTGCCAGCAGCTTAGGGCATAGGGGCTCTGGAAACACCATATATTTT. Its translation is CASSLGHRGSGNTIYF.

The rearrangement joins TRBV29-1 to TRBJ1-1; 7 positions agree with TRBD1. The CDR3 runs to 13 residues. J lost 3 bases, V lost 6 bases, and 7 bases had no gene match. The germline gives CDR1 SQVTM, CDR2 ANQGSEA. This chain's CDR3 is CSVITGTDTEAFF. The CDR3, as DNA: TGCAGCGTGATTACCGGGACAGACACTGAAGCTTTCTTT.

The CDR3 protein is CASSPWTGIDSPLHF. The CDR3 DNA sequence: TGTGCCAGCTCACCTTGGACAGGGATTGATTCACCCCTCCACTTT. The V call is TRBV18, the J call TRBJ1-6; 8 positions agree with TRBD1. There are 15 residues in the CDR3. From germline, CDR1 is KGHSH and CDR2 LQKENI. V shed 3 bases, J shed 8 bases, and the junction held 6 bases outside the gene matches.

V usage is TRBV28 and J usage is TRBJ2-3; 8 bases match TRBD2. Germline V gives CDR1 MDHEN, CDR2 SYDVKM. The V gene end was trimmed by 1 base and the J gene end by 5 bases; junction bases not matched to a gene: 2. The CDR3 has 14 amino acids. The CDR3 DNA reads as TGTGCCAGCAGTTTATCCCTAGCGGGAGATACGCAGTATTTT. Its protein product is CASSLSLAGDTQYF.

This rearrangement joins TRBV9 to TRBJ1-4; no firm D call. Deletions cut 10 bases from V and 7 bases from J, with 11 bases between. Germline CDR1 and CDR2: SGDLS and YYNGEE. This CDR3 is 11 amino acids long. The CDR3, as DNA: TGTGCCCACGAAGAGAGTGAAAAACTGTTTTTT. Translation gives CAHEESEKLFF.

CDR3 DNA: TGTGCCAGCAGCACCCCCGGGACAGGGGGGAGGGAGCAGTACTTC. Its translation: CASSTPGTGGREQYF. The chain recombines TRBV5-6 with TRBJ2-7; TRBD1 agrees at 11 bases. Germline CDR1 and CDR2: SGHDT and YYEEEE. J lost 7 bases, V lost 4 bases, and 10 bases had no gene match. The CDR3 covers 15 residues.

This clone was picked up one time. The chain combines TRBV2 with TRBJ1-2, with 8 bases identical to TRBD1. The J segment lost 7 bases and the V segment lost 8 bases, leaving 6 bases of the junction unmatched. This CDR3 spans 12 amino acids. Germline CDR1 and CDR2: SNHLY and FYNNEI. This chain's CDR3 is CASRQGRGGYTF. Written as DNA, the CDR3 is TGTGCCAGCCGACAGGGGCGCGGTGGCTACACCTTC.

The V and J genes are TRBV7-2 and TRBJ1-1, with D maybe TRBD1 (6 bases). V was trimmed by 1 base and J by 0 bases, leaving 9 bases between them. The germline V gene encodes CDR1 SGHTA and CDR2 FQGNSA. The CDR3 runs to 15 residues. This CDR3 reads CASSLGTVLNTEAFF. CDR3 nucleotides: TGTGCCAGCAGCTTAGGGACAGTGCTGAACACTGAAGCTTTCTTT. Filled out from reference TRBV7-2 and TRBJ1-1, the complete variable domain reads GAGVSQSPSNKVTEKGKDVELRCDPISGHTALYWYRQSLGQGLEFLIYFQGNSAPDKSGLPSDRFSAERTGGSVSTLTIQRTQQEDSAVYLCASSLGTVLNTEAFFGQGTRLTVV.

The rearrangement uses TRBV5-4 and TRBJ1-6; the D gene is possibly TRBD1 (6 bases). Germline CDR1 SGHNT, CDR2 YYREEE (reference sequence). Trimming cost V 0 bases and J 4 bases, with 8 bases left between them. The CDR3 has 15 amino acids. CDR3 region: CASSLDRDYNSPLHF. As DNA, the CDR3 is TGTGCCAGCAGCTTGGACAGGGATTATAATTCACCCCTCCACTTT.

The chain has TRBV6-5 and TRBJ1-1, with 9 bases fitting TRBD1. The CDR3 is made up of 15 amino acids. CDR1 is MNHEY, CDR2 SVGAGI, per germline. The ends lost 2 bases at V and 1 base at J; junction bases unmatched: 2. As DNA, the CDR3 is TGTGCCAGCAGTTACGCGACAGGGGGGAACACTGAAGCTTTCTTT. Translating gives CASSYATGGNTEAFF.

This chain connects TRBV7-8 to TRBJ1-5; the match to TRBD1 covers 8 bases. Per germline, CDR1 SGHVS and CDR2 FQNEAQ. J gave up 3 bases and V 5 bases, and 9 bases lay outside the gene matches. There are 16 residues in the CDR3. The CDR3 DNA sequence: TGTGCCAGCAGCATTAGTCGGACAGGGAACAATCAGCCCCAGCATTTT. This sequence encodes CASSISRTGNNQPQHF.

This chain uses TRBV28 with TRBJ2-3, with 7 positions matching TRBD2. This CDR3 region has 20 residues. J was trimmed by 0 bases and V by 6 bases; bases with no gene match: 21. CDR1 and CDR2 (germline): MDHEN, SYDVKM. CDR3 region: CASRIPGEAGVKESTDTQYF. In nucleotides, the CDR3 is TGTGCCAGCAGAATCCCGGGGGAGGCGGGAGTAAAGGAGAGCACAGATACGCAGTATTTT.

This chain uses TRBV3-1 (or the pseudogene TRBV3-2) with TRBJ1-6; D not resolved. The CDR3 contains 15 residues. Germline V gene lookup returns CDR1 LGHDT and CDR2 YNNKEL (reference sequence). V was clipped by 1 base and J by 6 bases, with 10 bases between them. The CDR3 region has the DNA TGTGCCAGCAGCCAAGGCCGTGGGCCTAATTCACCCCTCCACTTT. This codes for CASSQGRGPNSPLHF.

V usage is TRBV3-1 (or the pseudogene TRBV3-2) and J usage is TRBJ2-1, with D perhaps matching TRBD1 (6 bases). The CDR3 runs 15 residues. The V end was cut by 0 bases, the J end by 5 bases, with 11 bases between. Germline loops: CDR1 LGHDT, CDR2 YNNKEL (reference sequence). The CDR3 sequence: CASSQDLNRDNEQFF. CDR3 sequence (DNA): TGTGCCAGCAGCCAAGATCTGAACAGGGACAATGAGCAGTTCTTC.

The chain joins TRBV6-5 to TRBJ2-3; 7 bases map to TRBD2. CDR3 length: 13 amino acids. J lost 9 bases, V lost 6 bases, and 9 bases had no gene match. Per the germline V gene, CDR1 is MNHEY and CDR2 is SVGAGI. The CDR3 bases are TGTGCCAGCAGAATGGCGGGAGTGGAGACGCAGTATTTT. Protein sequence: CASRMAGVETQYF.

V is TRBV28 and J is TRBJ2-3, with D tentatively TRBD2 (5 bases). This CDR3 comprises 13 residues. The germline V gene encodes CDR1 MDHEN and CDR2 SYDVKM. V lost 6 bases and J lost 9, with 16 bases in between. CDR3 sequence reads: CASSRRSSATQYF. The CDR3 coding sequence is TGTGCCAGCAGCCGGAGGAGCAGCGCAACGCAGTATTTT.

J is TRBJ2-2 and V is TRBV7-7; D is possibly TRBD2 (6 bases). The CDR3 length is 16 residues. Germline V gene data show CDR1 as SSHAT and CDR2 as FNYEAQ (reference sequence). In nucleotides, the CDR3 is TGTGCTAGCGGTCCCGTAACTAGCCGAAGCACCGGGGAGCTGTTTTTT. Its protein product is CASGPVTSRSTGELFF.

The V and J genes are TRBV5-4 and TRBJ2-7; 7 positions agree with TRBD1. Trimming removed 3 bases from V and 5 bases from J; junction bases left unmatched: 5. The CDR3 spans 13 residues. CDR1 is SGHNT and CDR2 is YYREEE in the germline V gene (reference sequence). The CDR3 spells CASSSPGTDEQYF. The CDR3 DNA is TGTGCCAGCAGCTCGCCCGGGACAGACGAGCAGTACTTC.

V and J are TRBV6-5 and TRBJ2-7; 7 bases match TRBD1. With 6 bases clipped from V and 5 bases from J, the junction kept 10 bases outside the gene matches. The CDR3 covers 14 residues. The germline V gene has CDR1 MNHEY and CDR2 SVGAGI. The CDR3 region has the DNA TGTGCCAGCAGCCGGGACAGTTTTAGGAACGAGCAGTACTTC. It encodes CASSRDSFRNEQYF.